The subject of this entry is one TCR beta chain. Its antigen is currently unknown. The CDR3 contains 14 residues. From germline, CDR1 is MGHRA and CDR2 YSYEKL. V was cut by 4 bases and J by 6 bases, with 14 bases left in between. This table comes from immunoSEQ multiplex PCR, and its TCRdb copy is limited to in-frame clones, with some not included. The sample has roughly 50,000 clones, approximately 81% seen once. This sample is drawn from a study of T cells in tumors after PD-1 blockade. Study at large: Excluded were patients with checkpoint blockade, immunosuppressants, or radiotherapy or other anti-cancer therapy within 4 weeks. Treatment was either pembrolizumab 200 mg every 3 weeks or cemiplimab 350 mg every 2 weeks. A subset received ongoing vismodegib 150 mg daily alongside anti-PD-1 therapy.

General study results and limits: Blood contained about 42% of the tumor's TCR clonotypes.

The V and J genes are TRBV4-1 and TRBJ2-3; a weak D match, TRBD2 (6 bases). The sequences come from PBMCs, collected before anti-PD-1 treatment. The receptor was isolated from a human donor with basal cell carcinoma. DNA for the CDR3: TGCGCCAGCAGCCTCGGGACTCCGAGGGATACGCAGTATTTT. Translation: CASSLGTPRDTQYF.